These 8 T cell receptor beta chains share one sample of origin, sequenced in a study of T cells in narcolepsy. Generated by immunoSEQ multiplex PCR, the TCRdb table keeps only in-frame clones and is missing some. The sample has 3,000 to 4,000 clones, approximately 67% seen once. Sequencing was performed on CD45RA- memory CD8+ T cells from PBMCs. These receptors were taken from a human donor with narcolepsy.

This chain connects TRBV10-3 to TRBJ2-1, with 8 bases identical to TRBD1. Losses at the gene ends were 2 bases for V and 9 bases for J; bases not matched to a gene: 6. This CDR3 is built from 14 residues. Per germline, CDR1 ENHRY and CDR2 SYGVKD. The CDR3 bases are TGTGCCATCAGTGAGGCAGGGGGCAGGAGTGAGCAGTTCTTC. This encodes CAISEAGGRSEQFF.

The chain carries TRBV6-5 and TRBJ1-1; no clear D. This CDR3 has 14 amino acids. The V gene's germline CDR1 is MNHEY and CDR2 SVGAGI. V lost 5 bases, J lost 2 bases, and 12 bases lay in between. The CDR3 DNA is TGTGCCAGCAGTGAAGTGCCAGTTAACACTGAAGCTTTCTTT. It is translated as CASSEVPVNTEAFF.

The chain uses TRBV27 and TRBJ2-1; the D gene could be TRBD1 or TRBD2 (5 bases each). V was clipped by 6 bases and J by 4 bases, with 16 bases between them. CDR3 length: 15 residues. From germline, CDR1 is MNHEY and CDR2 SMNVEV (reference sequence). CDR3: CASSLIRGSYNEQFF. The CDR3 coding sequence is TGTGCCAGCAGCCTGATTCGGGGCAGTTACAATGAGCAGTTCTTC.

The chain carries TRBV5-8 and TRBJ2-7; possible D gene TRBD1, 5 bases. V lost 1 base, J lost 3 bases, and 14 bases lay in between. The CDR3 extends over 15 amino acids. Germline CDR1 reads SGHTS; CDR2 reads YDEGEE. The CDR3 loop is CASSLSRTPYYEQYF. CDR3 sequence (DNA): TGTGCCAGCAGCTTGAGTAGGACACCGTACTACGAGCAGTACTTC.

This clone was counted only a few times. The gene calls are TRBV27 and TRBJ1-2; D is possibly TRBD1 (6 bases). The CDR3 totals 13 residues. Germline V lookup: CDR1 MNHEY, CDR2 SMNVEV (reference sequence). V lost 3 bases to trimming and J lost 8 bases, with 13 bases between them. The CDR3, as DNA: TGTGCCAGCAGTTTGGGGGGGGCGCAAGGCTACACCTTC. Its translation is CASSLGGAQGYTF.

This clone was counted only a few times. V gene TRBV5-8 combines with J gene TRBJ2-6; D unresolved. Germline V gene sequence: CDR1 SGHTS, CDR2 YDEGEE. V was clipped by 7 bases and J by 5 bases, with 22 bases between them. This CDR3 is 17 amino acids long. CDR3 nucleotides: TGTGCCAGCTGCACTGTTCCCACACAAAGTCGGGCCAACGTCCTGACTTTC. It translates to CASCTVPTQSRANVLTF.

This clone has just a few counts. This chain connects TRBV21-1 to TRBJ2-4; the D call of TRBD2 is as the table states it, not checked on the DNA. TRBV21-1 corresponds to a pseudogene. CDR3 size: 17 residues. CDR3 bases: TGTGCCAGCAGGTGTATTGTAGCTACGCAAAGAAAAAACATTCAGTACTTC. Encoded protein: CASRCIVATQRKNIQYF.

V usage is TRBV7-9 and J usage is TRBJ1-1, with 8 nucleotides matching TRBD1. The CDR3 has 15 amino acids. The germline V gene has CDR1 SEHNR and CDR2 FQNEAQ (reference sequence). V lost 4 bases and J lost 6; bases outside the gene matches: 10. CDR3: CASSSSRTGSPEAFF. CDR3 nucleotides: TGTGCCAGCAGCTCCTCTCGGACAGGGTCCCCTGAAGCTTTCTTT.